Described below is a single T cell receptor beta chain sequence and its context. This sample stems from a study of blood T cell repertoires in COVID-19. Study background: In each case, the material was cDNA or gDNA derived from T cells, B-cell-depleted T cells, or PBMCs.

Original analysis: Counts of nucleated cells, estimated from reference gene primer amplification, were obtained. Here immunoSEQ multiplex PCR was the method, and the copy in TCRdb shows in-frame clones only, minus some. V and J calls and clone size are given by that table; D and trimming were obtained from the DNA. The sample gives some 110,000 clones, about 83% of which show up once; roughly 4% is in the top ten. Study members were between about 18 and 95 years old and lived in about two dozen US regions. Researchers sorted participants into cohorts using their self-reported clinical history. The sequencing sample was made of PBMCs or T cells enriched from blood (not recorded which). The clonotype comes from a woman aged 25 to 39 who had recovered from COVID-19.

CDR3 in DNA: TGTGCCAGCAGCTCTTACGGAGAACTGACCTACGAGCAGTACTTC. Residues: CASSSYGELTYEQYF. This chain connects TRBV28 to TRBJ2-7; D uncertain. The V gene lost 6 bases and the J gene lost 2 bases, with 17 bases spanning the gap. The CDR3 length is 15 residues. The germline V gene encodes CDR1 MDHEN and CDR2 SYDVKM.